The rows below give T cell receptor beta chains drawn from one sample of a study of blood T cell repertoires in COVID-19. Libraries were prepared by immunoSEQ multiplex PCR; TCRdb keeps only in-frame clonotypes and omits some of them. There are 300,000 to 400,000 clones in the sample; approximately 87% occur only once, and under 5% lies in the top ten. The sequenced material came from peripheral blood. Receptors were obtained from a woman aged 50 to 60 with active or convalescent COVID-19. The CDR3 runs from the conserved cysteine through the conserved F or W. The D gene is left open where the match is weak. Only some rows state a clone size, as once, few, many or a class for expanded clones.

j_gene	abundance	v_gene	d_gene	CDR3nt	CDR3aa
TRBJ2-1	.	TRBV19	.	TGTGCCAGTAGTATTCAAAATTACAATGAGCAGTTCTTC	CASSIQNYNEQFF
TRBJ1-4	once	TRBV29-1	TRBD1	TGCAGCGCTATGACAGGGGTAAATGAAAAACTGTTTTTT	CSAMTGVNEKLFF
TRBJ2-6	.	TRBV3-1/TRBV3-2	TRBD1	TGTGCCAGCAGCCAGTCGGGACAGGTCTTTAGATATTCTGGGGCCAACGTCCTGACTTTC	CASSQSGQVFRYSGANVLTF
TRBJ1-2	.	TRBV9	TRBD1	TGTGCCAGCAGCCCAACAGGGGACAACTATGGCTACACCTTC	CASSPTGDNYGYTF
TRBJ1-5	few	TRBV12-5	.	TGTGCTAGTGGTTTGGATGAGTCTCAGCCCCAGCATTTT	CASGLDESQPQHF
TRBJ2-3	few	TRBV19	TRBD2	TGTGCCAGTAGTATTGTAGCGGGGCGGGCTCGGACAGATACGCAGTATTTT	CASSIVAGRARTDTQYF
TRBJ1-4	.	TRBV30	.	TGTGCCCGCGCCCAGACAGGCTCAAATGAAAAACTGTTTTTT	CARAQTGSNEKLFF
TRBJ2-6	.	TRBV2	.	TGTGCCAGCCTAGACAGCTACTCTGGGGCCAACGTCCTGACTTTC	CASLDSYSGANVLTF
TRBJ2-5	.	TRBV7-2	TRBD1	TGTGCCAGCAGCAGACAGGGGATGGGGGAGACCCAGTACTTC	CASSRQGMGETQYF
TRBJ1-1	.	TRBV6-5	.	TGTGCCAGCAGTTACTCGATACAGGGGAACACTGAAGCTTTCTTT	CASSYSIQGNTEAFF
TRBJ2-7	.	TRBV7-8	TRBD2	TGTGCCAGCAGCTTAGCGACTAGCGGGGGACCATCGTTTGGAGAGCAGTACTTC	CASSLATSGGPSFGEQYF
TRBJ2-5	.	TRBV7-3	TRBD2	TGTGCCAGCAGCTTAAGGGGACTAGCGGGAGTAGAGACCCAGTACTTC	CASSLRGLAGVETQYF
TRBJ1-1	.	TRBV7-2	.	TGTGCCAGCAGCTCCCGGGGGGAGAACACTGAAGCTTTCTTT	CASSSRGENTEAFF
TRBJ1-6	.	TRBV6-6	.	TGTGCCATCCGTCCCTCCGAATTGGGCATTAATTCACCCCTCCACTTT	CAIRPSELGINSPLHF
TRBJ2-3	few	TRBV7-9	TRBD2	TGTGCCAGCAGCTTAGGGCGGGGGGGCCGCACAGATACGCAGTATTTT	CASSLGRGGRTDTQYF
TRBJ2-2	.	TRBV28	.	TGTGCCAGCAGTTTAGGGGTAGCGGTCGATAACACCGGGGAGCTGTTTTTT	CASSLGVAVDNTGELFF
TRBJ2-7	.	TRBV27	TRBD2	TGTGCCAGCAGTACCACCTGGGGGGGAAGTCGGTACGAGCAGTACTTC	CASSTTWGGSRYEQYF
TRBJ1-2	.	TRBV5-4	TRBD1	TGTGCCCACGGGCGGGACAGGGATGGCTACACCTTC	CAHGRDRDGYTF
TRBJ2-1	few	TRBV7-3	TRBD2	TGTGCCAGCGCTAGCGGATACAATGAGCAGTTCTTC	CASASGYNEQFF
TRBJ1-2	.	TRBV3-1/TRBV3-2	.	TGTGCCAGCAGCCAAGGGACATCGACTAACTATGGCTACACCTTC	CASSQGTSTNYGYTF
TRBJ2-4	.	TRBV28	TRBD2	TGTGCCAGCAGTTTAGCGGGAGGGACCAAAAACATTCAGTACTTC	CASSLAGGTKNIQYF
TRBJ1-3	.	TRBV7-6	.	TGTGCCAGCAGTAGCAGGGTACCTGCGGTAGGAAACACCATATATTTT	CASSSRVPAVGNTIYF
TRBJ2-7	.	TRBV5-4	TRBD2	TGTGCCAGCAGCCCCGGGACTAGCCGCTACGAGCAGTACTTC	CASSPGTSRYEQYF
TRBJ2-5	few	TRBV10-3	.	TGTGCCATCAGCCGACAGACCCTACAAGAGACCCAGTACTTC	CAISRQTLQETQYF
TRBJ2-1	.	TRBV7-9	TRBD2	TGTGCCAGCAGCCCGACTAGCGGGCAATCCTACAATGAGCAGTTCTTC	CASSPTSGQSYNEQFF
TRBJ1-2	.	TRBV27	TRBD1	TGTGCCAGCAGTTTATCTTGGACAGGGTATGGCTACACCTTC	CASSLSWTGYGYTF
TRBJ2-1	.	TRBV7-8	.	TGTGCCTGCCAATCGGCCCTCCCAGGCTACAATGAGCAGTTCTTC	CACQSALPGYNEQFF
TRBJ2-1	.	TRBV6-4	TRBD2	TGTGCCAGCAGTGACCGCGGGGGGGCGAGCGATGAGCAGTTCTTC	CASSDRGGASDEQFF
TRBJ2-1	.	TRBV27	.	TGTGCCAGCGCCCTGAGCTACAATGAGCAGTTCTTC	CASALSYNEQFF
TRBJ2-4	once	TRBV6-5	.	TGTGCCAGCAGTAACGGACAGCTAAAAAACATTCAGTACTTC	CASSNGQLKNIQYF
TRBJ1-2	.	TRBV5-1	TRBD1	TGCGCCAGCAGCTTAGGACAGGGAAAGAAACGCGGCTACACCTTC	CASSLGQGKKRGYTF
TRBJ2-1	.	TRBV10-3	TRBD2	TGTGCCATCAGTGAGTCCGGTAGCGGGAGAGGTGGGGTACAGGGTGAGCAGTTCTTC	CAISESGSGRGGVQGEQFF
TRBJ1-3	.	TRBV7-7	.	TGTGCTAGCAGCTCAGGGACTGGAAACACCATATATTTT	CASSSGTGNTIYF
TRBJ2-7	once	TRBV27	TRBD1	TGTGCCAGCAGTTTGGGGACAGTAAGCTCCTACGAGCAGTACTTC	CASSLGTVSSYEQYF
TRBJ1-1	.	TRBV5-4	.	TGTGCCAGCAGCATGGAATACGGTGAGAACACTGAAGCTTTCTTT	CASSMEYGENTEAFF
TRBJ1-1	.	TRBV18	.	TGTGCCAGCTCACCTTATCAGGGAACTGAAGCTTTCTTT	CASSPYQGTEAFF
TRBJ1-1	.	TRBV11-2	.	TGTGCCAGCAGCTTAGCCCAGGACACTGAAGCTTTCTTT	CASSLAQDTEAFF
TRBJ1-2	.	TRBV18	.	TGTGCCAGCTCACCTCAGATCGGGGCGGGAGCTAACTATGGCTACACCTTC	CASSPQIGAGANYGYTF
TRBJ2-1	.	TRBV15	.	TGTGCCACCAGCAGAGTACTAACGCTCGGTCGGGACAATGAGCAGTTCTTC	CATSRVLTLGRDNEQFF
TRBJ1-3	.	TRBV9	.	TGTGCCAGCAGCGTGGACCCAGGGGCGAACGGAAACACCATATATTTT	CASSVDPGANGNTIYF
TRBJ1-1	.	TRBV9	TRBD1	TGTGCCAGCAGCTGGACAGGGGCGGGCACTGAAGCTTTCTTT	CASSWTGAGTEAFF
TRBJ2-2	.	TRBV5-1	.	TGCGCCAGCAGCTTGGGGGTTCTAGCGTCGAACACCGGGGAGCTGTTTTTT	CASSLGVLASNTGELFF
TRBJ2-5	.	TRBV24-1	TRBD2	TGTGCCACCAGTGATTGGGCTTTGACTAGCGGGAGAAGGGAGACCCAGTACTTC	CATSDWALTSGRRETQYF
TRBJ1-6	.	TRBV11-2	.	TGTGCCAGCAGCCCTCGGACAGCAGCTTATTCACCCCTCCACTTT	CASSPRTAAYSPLHF
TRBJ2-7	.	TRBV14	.	TGTGCCAGCAGCCTTGGACAGCAGCACGAGCAGTACTTC	CASSLGQQHEQYF
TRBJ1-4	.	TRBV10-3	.	TGTGCCATCAGACAAGGACAGCAGGAAAAACTGTTTTTT	CAIRQGQQEKLFF
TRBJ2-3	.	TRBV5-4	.	TGTGCCAGCAGCTCCCTAGCGACCACAGATACGCAGTATTTT	CASSSLATTDTQYF
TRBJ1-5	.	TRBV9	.	TGTGCCAGCAGCGTAGTCGGTCAGCCCCAGCATTTT	CASSVVGQPQHF
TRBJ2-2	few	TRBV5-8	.	TGTGCCAGCAGCTTCCTGGAGGCCGGGGAGCTGTTTTTT	CASSFLEAGELFF
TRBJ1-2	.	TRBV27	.	TGTGCCAGCAGATCACAGGGATCCTTCACCTATGGCTACACCTTC	CASRSQGSFTYGYTF
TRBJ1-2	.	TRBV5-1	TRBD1	TGCGCCAGCAGCTTAAACCGGGACAGGGTTGCTGGCTACACCTTC	CASSLNRDRVAGYTF
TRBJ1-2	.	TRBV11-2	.	TGTGCCAGCAGCGCCACCGCTTGGGGGGAGGGCTACACCTTC	CASSATAWGEGYTF
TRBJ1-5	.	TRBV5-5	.	TGTGCCAGCAGCCCCCGGGAGGGGAGAGGCAATCAGCCCCAGCATTTT	CASSPREGRGNQPQHF
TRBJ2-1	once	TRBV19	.	TGTGCCACTACTCCACGCCCCTCCTACAATGAGCAGTTCTTC	CATTPRPSYNEQFF
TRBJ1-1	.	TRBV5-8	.	TGTGCCAGCAGCTTCGGTCGAAGTGAAGCTTTCTTT	CASSFGRSEAFF
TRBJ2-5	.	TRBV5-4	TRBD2	TGTGCCAGCAGCAACCAGGGCGGGGGCCAAGAGACCCAGTACTTC	CASSNQGGGQETQYF
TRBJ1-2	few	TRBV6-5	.	TGTGCCAGCAGTTCCACAGGGCTTGTAGACTATGGCTACACCTTC	CASSSTGLVDYGYTF